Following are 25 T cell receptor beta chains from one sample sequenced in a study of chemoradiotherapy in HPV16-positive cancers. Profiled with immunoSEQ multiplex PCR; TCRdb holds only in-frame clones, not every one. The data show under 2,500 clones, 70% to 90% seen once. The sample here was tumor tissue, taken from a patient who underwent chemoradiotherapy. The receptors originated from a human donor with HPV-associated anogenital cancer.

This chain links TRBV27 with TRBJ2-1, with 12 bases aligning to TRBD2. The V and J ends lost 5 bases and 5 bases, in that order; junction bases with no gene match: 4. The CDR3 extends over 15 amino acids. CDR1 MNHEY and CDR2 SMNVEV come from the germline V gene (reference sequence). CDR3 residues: CASSIWTSGNNEQFF. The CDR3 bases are TGTGCCAGCAGTATTTGGACTAGCGGGAACAATGAGCAGTTCTTC.

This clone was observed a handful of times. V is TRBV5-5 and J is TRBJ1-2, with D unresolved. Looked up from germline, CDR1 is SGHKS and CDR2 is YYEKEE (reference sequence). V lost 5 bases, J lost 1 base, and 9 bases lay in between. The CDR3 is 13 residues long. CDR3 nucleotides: TGTGCCAGCAGTAAGGACCTTAACTATGGCTACACCTTC. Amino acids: CASSKDLNYGYTF.

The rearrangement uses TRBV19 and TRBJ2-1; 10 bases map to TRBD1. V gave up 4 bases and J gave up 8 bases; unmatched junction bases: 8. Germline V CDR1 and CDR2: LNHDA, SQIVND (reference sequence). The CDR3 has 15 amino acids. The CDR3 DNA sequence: TGTGCCAGTAGTAAGGAAGACAGGGGGCGCGATGAGCAGTTCTTC. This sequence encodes CASSKEDRGRDEQFF.

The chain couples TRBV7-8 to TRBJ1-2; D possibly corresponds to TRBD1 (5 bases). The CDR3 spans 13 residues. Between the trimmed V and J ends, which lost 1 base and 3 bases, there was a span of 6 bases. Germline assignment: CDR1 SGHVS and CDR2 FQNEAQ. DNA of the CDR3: TGTGCCAGCAGCTTAGGGGGGGACTATGGCTACACCTTC. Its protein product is CASSLGGDYGYTF.

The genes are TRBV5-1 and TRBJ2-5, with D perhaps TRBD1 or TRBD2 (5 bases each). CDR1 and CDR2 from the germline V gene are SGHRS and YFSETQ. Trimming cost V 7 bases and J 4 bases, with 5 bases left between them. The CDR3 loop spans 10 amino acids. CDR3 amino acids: CASGGETQYF. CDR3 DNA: TGCGCCAGCGGGGGAGAGACCCAGTACTTC. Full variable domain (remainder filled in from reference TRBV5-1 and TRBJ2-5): KAGVTQTPRYLIKTRGQQVTLSCSPISGHRSVSWYQQTPGQGLQFLFEYFSETQRNKGNFPGRFSGRQFSNSRSEMNVSTLELGDSALYLCASGGETQYFGPGTRLLVL.

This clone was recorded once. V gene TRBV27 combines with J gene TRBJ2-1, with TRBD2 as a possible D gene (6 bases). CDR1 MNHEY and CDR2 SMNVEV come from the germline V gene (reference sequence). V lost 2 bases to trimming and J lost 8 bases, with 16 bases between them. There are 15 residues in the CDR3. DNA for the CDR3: TGTGCCAGCAGTTTAATGCCTAGCGCCCGTGATGAGCAGTTCTTC. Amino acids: CASSLMPSARDEQFF.

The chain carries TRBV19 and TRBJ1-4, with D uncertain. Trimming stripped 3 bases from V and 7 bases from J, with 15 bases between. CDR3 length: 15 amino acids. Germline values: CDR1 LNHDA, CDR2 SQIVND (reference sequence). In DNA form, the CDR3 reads TGTGCCAGTAGTATTAGGAGTCTACCGGGTGAAAAACTGTTTTTT. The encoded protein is CASSIRSLPGEKLFF.

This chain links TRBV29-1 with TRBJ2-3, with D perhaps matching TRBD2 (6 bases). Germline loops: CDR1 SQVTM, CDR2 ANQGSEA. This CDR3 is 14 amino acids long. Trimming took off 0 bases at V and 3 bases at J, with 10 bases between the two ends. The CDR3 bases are TGCAGCGTTGAAGACCCCGGGAGAACAGATACGCAGTATTTT. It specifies CSVEDPGRTDTQYF.

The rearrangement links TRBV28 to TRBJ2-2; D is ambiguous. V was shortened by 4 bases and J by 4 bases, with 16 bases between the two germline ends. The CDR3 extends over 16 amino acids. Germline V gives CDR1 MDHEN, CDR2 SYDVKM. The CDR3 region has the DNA TGTGCCAGCAGTTCCAACAGCTGGGGATTCACCGGGGAGCTGTTTTTT. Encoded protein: CASSSNSWGFTGELFF.

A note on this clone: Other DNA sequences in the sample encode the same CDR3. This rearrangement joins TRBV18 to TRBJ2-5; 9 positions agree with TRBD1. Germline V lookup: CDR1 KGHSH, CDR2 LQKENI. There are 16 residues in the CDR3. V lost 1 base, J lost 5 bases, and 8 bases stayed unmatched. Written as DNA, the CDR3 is TGTGCCAGCTCACCACAGCCTTCGACAGGGGGGGAGACCCAGTACTTC. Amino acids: CASSPQPSTGGETQYF.

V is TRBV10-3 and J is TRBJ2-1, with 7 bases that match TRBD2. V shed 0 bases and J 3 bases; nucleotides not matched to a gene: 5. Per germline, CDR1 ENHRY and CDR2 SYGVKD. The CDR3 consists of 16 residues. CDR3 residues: CAISESMAGDYNEQFF. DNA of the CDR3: TGTGCCATCAGTGAGTCGATGGCGGGAGACTACAATGAGCAGTTCTTC.

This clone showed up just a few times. The CDR3 nucleotides read TGTGCCAGCAGCTTGTTGGACAGTGGCATTCAGTACTTC. This encodes CASSLLDSGIQYF. The chain joins TRBV5-5 to TRBJ2-4, with D tentatively TRBD1 (6 bases). V was pared by 1 base and J by 9 bases, with 11 bases between. CDR3 size: 13 residues. Germline CDR1 and CDR2: SGHKS and YYEKEE (reference sequence).

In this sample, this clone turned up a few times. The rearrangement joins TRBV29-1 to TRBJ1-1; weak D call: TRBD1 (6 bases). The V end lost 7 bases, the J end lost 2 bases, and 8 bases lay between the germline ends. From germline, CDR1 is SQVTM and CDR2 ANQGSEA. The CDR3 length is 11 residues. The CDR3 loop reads CSGTENTEAFF. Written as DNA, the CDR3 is TGCAGCGGGACAGAAAACACTGAAGCTTTCTTT.

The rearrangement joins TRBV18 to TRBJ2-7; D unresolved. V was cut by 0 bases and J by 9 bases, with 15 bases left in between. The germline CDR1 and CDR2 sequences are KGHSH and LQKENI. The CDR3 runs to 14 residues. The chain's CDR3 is CASSPPSTSSGQYF. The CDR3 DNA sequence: TGTGCCAGCTCACCACCCTCGACATCGTCGGGGCAGTACTTC.

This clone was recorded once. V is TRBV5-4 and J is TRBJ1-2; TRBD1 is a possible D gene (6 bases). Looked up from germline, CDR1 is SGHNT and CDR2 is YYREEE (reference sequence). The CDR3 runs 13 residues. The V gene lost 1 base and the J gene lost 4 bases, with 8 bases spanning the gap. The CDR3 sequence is CASSLTGLYGYTF. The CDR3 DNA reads TGTGCCAGCAGCTTGACAGGGCTCTATGGCTACACCTTC.

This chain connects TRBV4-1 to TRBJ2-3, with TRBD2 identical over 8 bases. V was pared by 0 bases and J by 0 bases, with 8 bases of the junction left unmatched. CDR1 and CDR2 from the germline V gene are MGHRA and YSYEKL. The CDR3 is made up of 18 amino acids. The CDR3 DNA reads TGCGCCAGCAGCCAAGATACGGGAGGGCCGGGAAGCACAGATACGCAGTATTTT. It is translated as CASSQDTGGPGSTDTQYF.

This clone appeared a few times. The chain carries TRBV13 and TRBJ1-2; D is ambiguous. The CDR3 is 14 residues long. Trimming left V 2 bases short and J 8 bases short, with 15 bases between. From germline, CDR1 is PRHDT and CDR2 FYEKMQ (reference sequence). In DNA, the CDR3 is TGTGCCAGCAGCTTAACTGAAGAGGATAGGGGCTACACCTTC. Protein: CASSLTEEDRGYTF.

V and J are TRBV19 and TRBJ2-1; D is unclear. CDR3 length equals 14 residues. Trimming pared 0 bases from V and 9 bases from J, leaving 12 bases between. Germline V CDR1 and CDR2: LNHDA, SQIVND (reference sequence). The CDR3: CASSIDLGASEQFF. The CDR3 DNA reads TGTGCCAGTAGTATAGATTTAGGAGCCAGTGAGCAGTTCTTC.

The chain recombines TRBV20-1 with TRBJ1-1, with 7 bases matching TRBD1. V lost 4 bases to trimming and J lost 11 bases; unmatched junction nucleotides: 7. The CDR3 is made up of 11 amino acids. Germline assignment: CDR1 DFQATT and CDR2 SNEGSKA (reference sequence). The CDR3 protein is CSAMPGQRAFF. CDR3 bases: TGCAGTGCTATGCCGGGACAGCGGGCTTTCTTT.

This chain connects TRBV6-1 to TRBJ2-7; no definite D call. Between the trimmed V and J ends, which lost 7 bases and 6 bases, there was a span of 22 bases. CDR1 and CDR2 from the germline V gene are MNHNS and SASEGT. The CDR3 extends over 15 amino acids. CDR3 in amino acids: CASIDSLRPSIEQYF. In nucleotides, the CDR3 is TGTGCCAGCATTGATAGCCTCAGACCTTCCATCGAGCAGTACTTC.

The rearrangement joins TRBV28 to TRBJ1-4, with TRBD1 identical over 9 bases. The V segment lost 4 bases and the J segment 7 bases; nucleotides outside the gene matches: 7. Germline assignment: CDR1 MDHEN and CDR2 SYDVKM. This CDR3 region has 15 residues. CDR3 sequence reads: CASSWSGTGIEKLFF. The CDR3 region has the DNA TGTGCCAGCAGTTGGAGCGGGACAGGGATTGAAAAACTGTTTTTT.

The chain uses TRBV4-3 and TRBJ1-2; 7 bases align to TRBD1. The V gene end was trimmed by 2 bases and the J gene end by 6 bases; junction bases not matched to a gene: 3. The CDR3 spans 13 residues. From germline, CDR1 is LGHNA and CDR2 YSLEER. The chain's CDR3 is CASSQTGEDGYTF. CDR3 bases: TGCGCCAGCAGCCAAACAGGGGAAGATGGCTACACCTTC.

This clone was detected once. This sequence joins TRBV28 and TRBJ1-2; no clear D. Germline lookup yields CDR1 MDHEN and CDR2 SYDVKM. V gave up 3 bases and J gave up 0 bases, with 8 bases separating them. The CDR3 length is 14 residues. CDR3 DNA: TGTGCCAGCAGTTTGGGCACCACTAACTATGGCTACACCTTC. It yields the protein CASSLGTTNYGYTF.

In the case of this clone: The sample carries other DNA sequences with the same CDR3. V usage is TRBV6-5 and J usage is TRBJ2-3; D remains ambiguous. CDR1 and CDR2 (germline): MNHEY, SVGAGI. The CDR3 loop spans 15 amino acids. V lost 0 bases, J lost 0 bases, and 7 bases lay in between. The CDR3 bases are TGTGCCAGCAGTTACTCGATAGGGAGCACAGATACGCAGTATTTT. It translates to CASSYSIGSTDTQYF.

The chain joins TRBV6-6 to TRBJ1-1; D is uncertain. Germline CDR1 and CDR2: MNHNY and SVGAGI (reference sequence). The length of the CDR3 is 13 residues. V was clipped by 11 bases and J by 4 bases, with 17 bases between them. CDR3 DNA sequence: TGTGCCCTTACTCCGGCCTTGGGCACTGAAGCTTTCTTT. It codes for CALTPALGTEAFF.